This is a list of T cell receptor beta chains from one sample in a study of T cell changes during pregnancy in multiple sclerosis. Data came from immunoSEQ multiplex PCR; TCRdb stores just in-frame clones and leaves some out. Seen here are about 71,000 clones, approximately 94% observed once, and the top ten hold about 1%. This material consisted of peripheral blood, taken in the third trimester of pregnancy. These receptor sequences come from a female donor with multiple sclerosis, enrolled in a pregnancy study. Both conserved end residues are part of each CDR3. A D gene is named only where the DNA matches it firmly. Some rows have no size entry. The others give once, few or many, or a class for an expanded clone.

V	D	size	J	DNA	CDR3
TRBV30	TRBD1	.	TRBJ2-7	TGTGCCTGGAGTCTCCGGACAGGGACCTTGAAGCAGTACTTC	CAWSLRTGTLKQYF
TRBV19	TRBD1	.	TRBJ2-1	TGTGCCAGTAGTATACCCCCCCGGTGGCGGGACAGGGTCCCCAATGAGCAGTTCTTC	CASSIPPRWRDRVPNEQFF
TRBV4-2	.	.	TRBJ2-5	TGTGCCAGCAGCCCAGAGGGGAGAGAGACCCAGTACTTC	CASSPEGRETQYF
TRBV27	TRBD1	.	TRBJ1-2	TGTGCCAGCAGTCCCCTCCGGGACAGCTATGGCTACACCTTC	CASSPLRDSYGYTF
TRBV5-5	TRBD1	.	TRBJ2-5	TGTGCCAGCAGCTTGTTCTCAGGGGGCTATGAAGAGACCCAGTACTTC	CASSLFSGGYEETQYF
TRBV19	TRBD1	.	TRBJ1-5	TGTGCCAGTGGAGGACAGGGAGGACGGCAGCCCCAGCATTTT	CASGGQGGRQPQHF
TRBV10-3	.	.	TRBJ2-3	TGTGCCATCAGTGACCCCCCCAGCGGCACAGATACGCAGTATTTT	CAISDPPSGTDTQYF
TRBV4-3	.	.	TRBJ2-7	TGCGCCAGCAGCCAAGAAGCGGCGGCGGTGACCTACGAGCAGTACTTC	CASSQEAAAVTYEQYF
TRBV27	TRBD2	.	TRBJ2-3	TGTGCCAGCAGTTTGATGGGACTAGCGGACCGAGTCCACACAGATACGCAGTATTTT	CASSLMGLADRVHTDTQYF
TRBV30	.	.	TRBJ1-5	TGTGCCTGGGGTCCGGGACACCGAAATCAGCCCCAGCATTTT	CAWGPGHRNQPQHF
TRBV28	TRBD2	.	TRBJ2-1	TGTGCCAGCAGTTCCGCCGGGACTAGCGGGAAGCTTGAGCAGTTCTTC	CASSSAGTSGKLEQFF
TRBV9	.	.	TRBJ2-7	TGTGCCAGCAGCGCCCTTGTGGGCCTACAGTACGAGCAGTACTTC	CASSALVGLQYEQYF
TRBV10-3	TRBD1	.	TRBJ1-5	TGTGCCACCGGACAGGGAAAAGGTCAGCCCCAGCATTTT	CATGQGKGQPQHF
TRBV28	TRBD1	.	TRBJ2-7	TGTGCCAGCAGTTCCAGGGGACAGGGAGGGAACGAGCAGTACTTC	CASSSRGQGGNEQYF
TRBV4-2	.	.	TRBJ1-1	TGTGCCAGCAGCCCCCTACGGGACATAGCTGAAGCTTTCTTT	CASSPLRDIAEAFF
TRBV4-3	TRBD2	.	TRBJ2-2	TGCGCCAGCAGCCAAGGGGCTAGCGGGATAGCAGGGGCCGGGGAGCTGTTTTTT	CASSQGASGIAGAGELFF
TRBV10-3	TRBD2	.	TRBJ2-1	TGTGCCATCAGTACCGAACTCGGGACTAGCGGCCCCCTCAGGGAGCAGTTCTTC	CAISTELGTSGPLREQFF
TRBV13	.	once	TRBJ2-2	TGTGCCAGCAGCTTAGACAGGGAATACACCGGGGAGCTGTTTTTT	CASSLDREYTGELFF
TRBV11-2	TRBD2	.	TRBJ2-1	TGTGCCAGCAATCCTACCGCTAGGACTAGCGGGAGGGATGAGCAGTTCTTC	CASNPTARTSGRDEQFF
TRBV5-1	.	.	TRBJ2-1	TGCGCCAGCAGCTTGTCTCCTCGTGAGCAGTTCTTC	CASSLSPREQFF
TRBV5-4	.	.	TRBJ1-2	TGTGCCAGCAGCTTGGCCTGGTCGCGGGGGGCACTCGACTATGGCTACACCTTC	CASSLAWSRGALDYGYTF
TRBV2	.	.	TRBJ2-7	TGTGCCAGCAGTTTGACAAATCGTGAGAACCACGAGCAGTACTTC	CASSLTNRENHEQYF
TRBV6-4	.	.	TRBJ2-3	TGTGCCAGCACCGAGGGTTCTAGCCCCACAGATACGCAGTATTTT	CASTEGSSPTDTQYF
TRBV2	TRBD2	.	TRBJ2-1	TGTGCCAGCAGCCGGACTAGCGGATACAATGAGCAGTTCTTC	CASSRTSGYNEQFF
TRBV13	.	.	TRBJ1-1	TGTGCCAGCAGCTTCCCGGGGAGGGAGACTGAAGCTTTCTTT	CASSFPGRETEAFF
TRBV30	.	.	TRBJ2-1	TGTGCCTGGAGTGTACGTTGGGGGCCCTTCCACAATGAGCAGTTCTTC	CAWSVRWGPFHNEQFF
TRBV7-9	TRBD1	.	TRBJ2-1	TGTGCCAGCAGCTTAGACAGGGGATACAATGAGCAGTTCTTC	CASSLDRGYNEQFF
TRBV14	.	.	TRBJ1-3	TGTGCCAGCAGCCCAACAGGGAGACCTGGAAACACCATATATTTT	CASSPTGRPGNTIYF
TRBV28	TRBD2	.	TRBJ2-1	TGTGCCAGCAGTCCAACTCGGGGTCGCGGACTAGCGGGAGGGCCCCGGGAGCAGTTCTTC	CASSPTRGRGLAGGPREQFF
TRBV28	.	.	TRBJ1-2	TGTGCCAGCAGTTTCCCAGGGACATATGGCTACACCTTC	CASSFPGTYGYTF
TRBV15	.	few	TRBJ1-1	TGTGCCACCAGCAGAGATTACACAGGCCCGTGGGCTGAAGCTTTCTTT	CATSRDYTGPWAEAFF
TRBV11-2	.	once	TRBJ2-5	TGTGCCAGCAGCTTAGACACTAGACGTTATGAGACCCAGTACTTC	CASSLDTRRYETQYF
TRBV10-3	.	.	TRBJ2-4	TGTGCCATCAGTGAGTCGAGTTCTGAAAACATTCAGTACTTC	CAISESSSENIQYF
TRBV21-1	.	.	TRBJ2-7	TGTGCCAGCAACGGGGGAGAGAACTACGAGCAGTACTTC	CASNGGENYEQYF
TRBV2	TRBD1	.	TRBJ1-4	TGTGCCAGCAGAACCGGGACAGGGGATGTGGAGAAACTGTTTTTT	CASRTGTGDVEKLFF
TRBV10-1	.	.	TRBJ2-1	TGCGCCAGCGAGCCTTCGTCCCGATACAATGAGCAGTTCTTC	CASEPSSRYNEQFF
TRBV28	TRBD2	.	TRBJ2-1	TGTGCCAGCAGTTTAGGCGGGAGCCACTTTTTACTCTTC	CASSLGGSHFLLF
TRBV5-4	TRBD1	few	TRBJ1-1	TGTGCCAGCAGCTTGGTCCCGACAGGGATGAACACTGAAGCTTTCTTT	CASSLVPTGMNTEAFF
TRBV27	TRBD1	.	TRBJ1-5	TGTGCCAGCAGTTTATGGGGCAGGGGGCCGGTTAGCAATCAGCCCCAGCATTTT	CASSLWGRGPVSNQPQHF
TRBV11-2	TRBD1	.	TRBJ2-7	TGTGCCAGCAGCTCCAACGGGACAGGACCCAGGCAGTACTTC	CASSSNGTGPRQYF
TRBV18	.	.	TRBJ1-1	TGTGCCAGCTCACCACGTCACAAGAACACTGAAGCTTTCTTT	CASSPRHKNTEAFF
TRBV14	TRBD2	.	TRBJ2-3	TGTGCCAGCAGCCAACGGACTAGCGGGATAAGTACAGATACGCAGTATTTT	CASSQRTSGISTDTQYF
TRBV19	.	.	TRBJ2-2	TGTGCCAGTAGTCCTAGGAGGGCCCACACCGGGGAGCTGTTTTTT	CASSPRRAHTGELFF
TRBV7-2	TRBD2	.	TRBJ2-7	TGTGCCAGCAGCTCAGAGGGACTAGCCCCCTACGAGCAGTACTTC	CASSSEGLAPYEQYF
TRBV19	.	.	TRBJ1-2	TGTGCCAGTAGCTGGGGGCGTCGGGGCTACACCTTC	CASSWGRRGYTF
TRBV4-1	.	.	TRBJ2-3	TGCGCCAGCAGCCAAGATTGCAGGGTGGTTACGCAGTATTTT	CASSQDCRVVTQYF
TRBV6-1	TRBD1	once	TRBJ2-1	TGTGCCACGGACAGGTACAATGAGCAGTTCTTC	CATDRYNEQFF
TRBV4-1	TRBD1	.	TRBJ1-1	TGCGCCAGCAGCCACCGACAGGGGGCGAGGAACACTGAAGCTTTCTTT	CASSHRQGARNTEAFF